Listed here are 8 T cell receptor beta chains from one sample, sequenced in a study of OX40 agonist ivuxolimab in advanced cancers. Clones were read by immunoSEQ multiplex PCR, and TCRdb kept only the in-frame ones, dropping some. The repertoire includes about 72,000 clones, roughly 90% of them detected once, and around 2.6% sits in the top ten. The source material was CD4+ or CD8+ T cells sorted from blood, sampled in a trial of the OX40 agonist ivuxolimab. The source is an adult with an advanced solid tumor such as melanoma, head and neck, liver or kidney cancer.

CDR3 residues: CASSLNREGTEAFF. CDR3 sequence (DNA): TGTGCCAGCTCGCTTAACAGGGAGGGCACTGAAGCTTTCTTT. The chain has TRBV18 and TRBJ1-1; tentative D call: TRBD1 (6 bases). Germline assignment: CDR1 KGHSH and CDR2 LQKENI. V was clipped by 6 bases and J by 4 bases, with 15 bases between them. This CDR3 spans 14 amino acids.

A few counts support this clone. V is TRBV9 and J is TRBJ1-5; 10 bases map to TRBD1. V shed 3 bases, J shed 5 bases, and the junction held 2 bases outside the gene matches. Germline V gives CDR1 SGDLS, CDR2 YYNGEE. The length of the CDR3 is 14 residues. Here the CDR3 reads CASSAGQGDQPQHF. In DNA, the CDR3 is TGTGCCAGCAGCGCCGGACAGGGGGATCAGCCCCAGCATTTT. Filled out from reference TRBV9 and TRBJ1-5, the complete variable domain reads DSGVTQTPKHLITATGQRVTLRCSPRSGDLSVYWYQQSLDQGLQFLIQYYNGEERAKGNILERFSAQQFPDLHSELNLSSLELGDSALYFCASSAGQGDQPQHFGDGTRLSIL.

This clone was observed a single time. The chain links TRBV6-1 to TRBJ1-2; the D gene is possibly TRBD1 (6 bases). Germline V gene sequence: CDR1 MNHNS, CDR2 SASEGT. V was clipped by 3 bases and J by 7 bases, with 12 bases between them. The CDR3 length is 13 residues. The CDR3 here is CASSDRGWSGYTF. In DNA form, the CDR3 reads TGTGCCAGCAGTGACAGGGGTTGGAGTGGCTACACCTTC.

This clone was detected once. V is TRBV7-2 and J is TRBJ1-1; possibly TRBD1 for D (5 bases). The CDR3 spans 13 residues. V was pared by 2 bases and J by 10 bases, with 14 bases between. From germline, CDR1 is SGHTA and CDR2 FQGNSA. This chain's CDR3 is CASSLYEFQGAFF. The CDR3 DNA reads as TGTGCCAGCAGCTTATATGAGTTCCAGGGAGCTTTCTTT.

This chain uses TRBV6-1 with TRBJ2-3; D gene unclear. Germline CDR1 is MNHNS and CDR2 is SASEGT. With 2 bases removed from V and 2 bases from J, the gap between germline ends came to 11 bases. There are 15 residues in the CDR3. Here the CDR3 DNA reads TGTGCCAGCAGTGAACGGGTGCCTACCACAGATACGCAGTATTTT. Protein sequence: CASSERVPTTDTQYF.

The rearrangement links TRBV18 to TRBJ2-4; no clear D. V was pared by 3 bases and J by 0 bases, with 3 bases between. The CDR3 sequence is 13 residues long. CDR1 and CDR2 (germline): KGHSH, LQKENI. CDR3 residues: CASSPVAKNIQYF. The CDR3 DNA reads TGTGCCAGCTCACCCGTAGCCAAAAACATTCAGTACTTC.

CDR3 DNA sequence: TGTGCCAGCAGCTCAGTAAGGGTCACTGAAGCTTTCTTT. Translated: CASSSVRVTEAFF. The J gene is TRBJ1-1, the V gene TRBV7-9; no reliable D call. CDR3 length: 13 residues. Trimming removed 4 bases from V and 4 bases from J, with 10 bases in between. Germline assignment: CDR1 SEHNR and CDR2 FQNEAQ (reference sequence). The complete variable domain, with remaining parts taken from reference TRBV7-9 and TRBJ1-1, reads DTGVSQNPRHKITKRGQNVTFRCDPISEHNRLYWYRQTLGQGPEFLTYFQNEAQLEKSRLLSDRFSAERPKGSFSTLEIQRTEQGDSAMYLCASSSVRVTEAFFGQGTRLTVV.

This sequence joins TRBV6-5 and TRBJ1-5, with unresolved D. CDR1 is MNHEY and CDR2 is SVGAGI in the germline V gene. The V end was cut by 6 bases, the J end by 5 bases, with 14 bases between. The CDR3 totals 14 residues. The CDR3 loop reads CASSPDGPDQPQHF. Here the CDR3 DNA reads TGTGCCAGCAGCCCGGACGGGCCCGATCAGCCCCAGCATTTT.